These 12 T cell receptor beta chains were sequenced from one sample in a study of cytomegalovirus exposure and HLA in healthy donors. Measured with immunoSEQ multiplex PCR; TCRdb has only the in-frame clones, and not every one. Among about 180,000 clones listed, 85% were seen once. The source material was PBMCs. These receptors were collected from a man aged 18 to 30 in good health and CMV-seropositive.

J is TRBJ2-1 and V is TRBV5-1; D not resolved. Germline V gene lookup returns CDR1 SGHRS and CDR2 YFSETQ. V was cut by 3 bases and J by 8 bases, with 12 bases left in between. This CDR3 comprises 13 residues. As DNA, the CDR3 is TGCGCCAGCAGCTCCCTCTTCACGGATGAGCAGTTCTTC. Translated, it gives CASSSLFTDEQFF.

The chain couples TRBV28 to TRBJ2-7, with D possibly matching TRBD1 (6 bases). The germline V gene encodes CDR1 MDHEN and CDR2 SYDVKM. Trimming pared 5 bases from V and 1 base from J, leaving 12 bases between. The CDR3 is 14 residues long. Here the CDR3 reads CASSPTGKSYEQYF. The CDR3 DNA is TGTGCCAGCAGTCCCACAGGGAAATCCTACGAGCAGTACTTC.

CDR3 loop: CASSQGGLGSYEQYF. The CDR3 region has the DNA TGCGCCAGCAGCCAAGGGGGACTAGGGAGCTACGAGCAGTACTTC. This chain joins TRBV4-1 and TRBJ2-7, with 8 bases matching TRBD2. The CDR3 has 15 amino acids. Germline-derived CDR1 and CDR2 are MGHRA and YSYEKL. Unmatched junction bases numbered 5, after V lost 1 base and J lost 3 bases.

Only one count was recorded for this clone. The V and J genes are TRBV7-8 and TRBJ2-1; TRBD2 aligns across 7 bases. With 0 bases clipped from V and 0 bases from J, the junction kept 5 bases outside the gene matches. The CDR3 totals 17 residues. In germline, CDR1 is SGHVS, CDR2 FQNEAQ. The DNA for the CDR3 is TGTGCCAGCAGCTTAGCCGGACTAGGTAGCTCCTACAATGAGCAGTTCTTC. Translating gives CASSLAGLGSSYNEQFF.

The chain employs TRBV5-1 and TRBJ2-5; 7 positions agree with TRBD2. This CDR3 has 16 amino acids. The germline CDR1 and CDR2 sequences are SGHRS and YFSETQ. The V segment lost 0 bases and the J segment 1 base; nucleotides outside the gene matches: 6. The DNA for the CDR3 is TGCGCCAGCAGCTTGGGCCCGGGGGGTCTCCAAGAGACCCAGTACTTC. It codes for CASSLGPGGLQETQYF.

The genes are TRBV7-9 and TRBJ2-2, with D possibly matching TRBD1 (6 bases). CDR1 and CDR2 from the germline V gene are SEHNR and FQNEAQ (reference sequence). The ends were cut back, 1 base at V and 2 bases at J, with 11 bases in the middle. This CDR3 spans 16 amino acids. CDR3 amino acids: CASSLGPTGNTGELFF. As DNA, the CDR3 is TGTGCCAGCAGCTTAGGTCCGACAGGCAACACCGGGGAGCTGTTTTTT.

This clone has just a few counts. This chain links TRBV28 with TRBJ2-7; 9 bases line up with TRBD1. With 4 bases clipped from V and 5 bases from J, the junction kept 12 bases outside the gene matches. The CDR3 is 16 residues long. From germline, CDR1 is MDHEN and CDR2 SYDVKM. CDR3 region: CASSSPKDRGVHEQYF. In DNA, the CDR3 is TGTGCCAGCAGTTCGCCCAAGGACAGGGGTGTCCACGAGCAGTACTTC.

This rearrangement joins TRBV7-9 to TRBJ2-7; D gene ambiguous. V gave up 5 bases and J gave up 3 bases, with 5 bases separating them. The CDR3 is made up of 11 amino acids. Looked up from germline, CDR1 is SEHNR and CDR2 is FQNEAQ (reference sequence). The CDR3 DNA follows: TGTGCCAGCAGCGAGAGCTACGAGCAGTACTTC. Protein sequence: CASSESYEQYF.

The chain combines TRBV7-2 with TRBJ1-2; D perhaps matches TRBD1 (6 bases). Deletions cut 1 base from V and 8 bases from J, with 14 bases between. CDR3 size: 14 residues. Germline assignment: CDR1 SGHTA and CDR2 FQGNSA. The CDR3 sequence is CASSLGRGASGYTF. In nucleotides, the CDR3 is TGTGCCAGCAGCTTAGGGCGGGGGGCGAGCGGCTACACCTTC.

Here the CDR3 reads CASSLVTSGNQETQYF. The CDR3 region has the DNA TGTGCCAGCAGCTTAGTCACTAGCGGTAACCAAGAGACCCAGTACTTC. The chain couples TRBV7-8 to TRBJ2-5, with 8 bases that match TRBD2. CDR1 SGHVS and CDR2 FQNEAQ come from the germline V gene. The CDR3 extends over 16 amino acids. V was clipped by 1 base and J by 0 bases; unmatched bases: 4. Complete variable domain (other parts from reference TRBV7-8 and TRBJ2-5): GAGVSQSPRYKVAKRGQDVALRCDPISGHVSLFWYQQALGQGPEFLTYFQNEAQLDKSGLPSDRFFAERPEGSVSTLKIQRTQQEDSAVYLCASSLVTSGNQETQYFGPGTRLLVL.

The chain has TRBV11-2 and TRBJ1-3, with D uncertain. The CDR3 has 14 amino acids. Trimming took 5 bases from V and 0 from J, leaving 8 bases between them. CDR1 and CDR2 (germline): SGHAT, FQNNGV. The CDR3 is CASSEGNSGNTIYF. The CDR3, as DNA: TGTGCCAGCAGCGAGGGAAACTCTGGAAACACCATATATTTT.

The chain couples TRBV27 to TRBJ1-1; 7 bases match TRBD1. The CDR3 extends over 12 amino acids. The ends lost 5 bases at V and 6 bases at J; junction bases unmatched: 3. The germline V gene has CDR1 MNHEY and CDR2 SMNVEV (reference sequence). The CDR3 sequence: CASSPGTAEAFF. The CDR3 DNA reads TGTGCCAGCAGTCCCGGGACAGCTGAAGCTTTCTTT.